This note documents a single TCR beta chain sequence. These data belong to a study of blood T cell repertoires in COVID-19. Study-wide background: Specimens from acute and convalescent COVID-19 originated in the United States, Italy and Spain.

As processed by the authors: Amplification with reference gene primers provided the estimates of nucleated cell counts. TCRdb keeps only in-frame clones here, not all; method: immunoSEQ multiplex PCR. V and J calls plus clone size are reproduced from that table; the DNA served to infer D and trimming. The repertoire holds hundreds of thousands of clones, with 87% as singletons. CDR3 size: 16 residues. The germline CDR1 and CDR2 sequences are SGDLS and YYNGEE. J was trimmed by 5 bases and V by 3 bases; bases with no gene match: 10. This clonotype was obtained from a woman in her 30s with acute COVID-19. The specimen sequenced was PBMCs or T cells enriched from blood (not recorded which). The V and J genes are TRBV9 and TRBJ2-3; 9 bases are a match to TRBD1. The CDR3 DNA reads as TGTGCCAGCAGCGCCGGACAGGGGCGTATCGGAGATACGCAGTATTTT. Amino acids: CASSAGQGRIGDTQYF.